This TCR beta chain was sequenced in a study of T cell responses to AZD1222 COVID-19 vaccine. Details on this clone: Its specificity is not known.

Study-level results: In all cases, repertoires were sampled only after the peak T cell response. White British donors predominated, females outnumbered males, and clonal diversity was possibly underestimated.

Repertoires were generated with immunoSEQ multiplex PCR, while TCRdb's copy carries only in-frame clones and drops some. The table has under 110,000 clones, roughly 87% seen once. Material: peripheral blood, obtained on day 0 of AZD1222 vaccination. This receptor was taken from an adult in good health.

CDR3 in amino acids: CASERKSYEQYF. In DNA form, the CDR3 reads TGTGCCAGCGAGCGGAAGAGCTACGAGCAGTACTTC. This chain connects TRBV2 to TRBJ2-7; possibly TRBD2 for D (5 bases). Germline V gene lookup returns CDR1 SNHLY and CDR2 FYNNEI. The CDR3 loop spans 12 amino acids. Trimming took off 8 bases at V and 3 bases at J, with 11 bases between the two ends. The full variable domain, in which reference TRBV2 and TRBJ2-7 provide the parts outside the CDR3, is EPEVTQTPSHQVTQMGQEVILRCVPISNHLYFYWYRQILGQKVEFLVSFYNNEISEKSEIFDDQFSVERPDGSNFTLKIRSTKLEDSAMYFCASERKSYEQYFGPGTRLTVT.